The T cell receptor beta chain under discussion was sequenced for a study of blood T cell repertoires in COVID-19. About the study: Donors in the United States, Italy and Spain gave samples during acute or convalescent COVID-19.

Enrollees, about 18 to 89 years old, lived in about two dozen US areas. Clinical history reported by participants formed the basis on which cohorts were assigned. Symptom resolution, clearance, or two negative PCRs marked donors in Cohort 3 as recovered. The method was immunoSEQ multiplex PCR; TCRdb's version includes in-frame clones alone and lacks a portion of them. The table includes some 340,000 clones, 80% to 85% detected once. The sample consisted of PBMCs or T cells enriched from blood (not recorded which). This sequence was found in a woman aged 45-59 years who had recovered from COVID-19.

The CDR3 loop is CASSQDWTGMGYTF. Here the CDR3 DNA reads TGTGCCAGCAGCCAAGATTGGACAGGTATGGGCTACACCTTC. The chain carries TRBV4-2 and TRBJ1-2; 7 bases align to TRBD1. The germline gives CDR1 LGHNA, CDR2 YNFKEQ. The V segment lost 0 bases and the J segment 8 bases; nucleotides outside the gene matches: 6. The CDR3 covers 14 residues.